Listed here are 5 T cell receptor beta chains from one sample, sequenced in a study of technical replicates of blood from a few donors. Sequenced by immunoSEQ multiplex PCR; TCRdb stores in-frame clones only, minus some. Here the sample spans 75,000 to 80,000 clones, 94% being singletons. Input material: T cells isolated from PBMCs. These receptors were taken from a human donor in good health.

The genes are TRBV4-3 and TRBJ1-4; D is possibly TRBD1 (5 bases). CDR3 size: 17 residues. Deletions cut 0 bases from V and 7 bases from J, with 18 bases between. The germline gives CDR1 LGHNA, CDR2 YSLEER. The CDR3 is CASSQDVGQGIGEKLFF. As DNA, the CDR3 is TGCGCCAGCAGCCAAGATGTAGGGCAGGGAATCGGTGAAAAACTGTTTTTT.

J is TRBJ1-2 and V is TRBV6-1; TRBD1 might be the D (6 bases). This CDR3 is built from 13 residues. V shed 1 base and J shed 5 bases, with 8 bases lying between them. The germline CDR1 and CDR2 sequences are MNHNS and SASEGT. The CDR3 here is CASSEGRGYGYTF. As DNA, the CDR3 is TGTGCCAGCAGTGAAGGCAGGGGATATGGCTACACCTTC.

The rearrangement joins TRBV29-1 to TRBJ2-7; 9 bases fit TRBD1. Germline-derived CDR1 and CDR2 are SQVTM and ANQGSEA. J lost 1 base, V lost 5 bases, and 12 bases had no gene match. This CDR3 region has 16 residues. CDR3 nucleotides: TGCAGCGTTACCCGATCGCTGACAGGGGGGTCCTACGAGCAGTACTTC. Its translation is CSVTRSLTGGSYEQYF.

The DNA for the CDR3 is TGTGCCAGCAGCTTAGTCCGTGTAGGGGGGGGAGGAAACACCATATATTTT. Translating gives CASSLVRVGGGGNTIYF. This chain links TRBV7-2 with TRBJ1-3, with D possibly TRBD1 on 6 matching bases. V lost 1 base and J 4 bases, leaving 17 bases between the germline ends. Looked up from germline, CDR1 is SGHTA and CDR2 is FQGNSA. This CDR3 is built from 17 residues.

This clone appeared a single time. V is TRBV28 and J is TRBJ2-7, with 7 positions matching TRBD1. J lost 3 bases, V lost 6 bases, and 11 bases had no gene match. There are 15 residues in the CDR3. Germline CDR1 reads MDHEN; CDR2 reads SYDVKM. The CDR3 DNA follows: TGTGCCAGCAGCATAGAAACCGGACAGGACTACGAGCAGTACTTC. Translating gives CASSIETGQDYEQYF.